This T cell receptor beta chain is from a study of technical replicates of blood from a few donors. Assay used: immunoSEQ multiplex PCR; TCRdb lists only in-frame clones, some missing. The table lists 75,000 to 90,000 clones, 90% to 95% of them singletons. Germline loops: CDR1 MNHEY, CDR2 SMNVEV (reference sequence). The CDR3 totals 15 residues. V lost 5 bases, J lost 0 bases, and 13 bases lay in between. The specimen was T cells isolated from PBMCs. This chain links TRBV27 with TRBJ1-2; a possible D gene is TRBD1 (6 bases). The clonotype originates from a human donor in good health. Here the CDR3 DNA reads TGTGCCAGCAGTATCTATGCAGGGGCTAACTATGGCTACACCTTC. The encoded protein is CASSIYAGANYGYTF.